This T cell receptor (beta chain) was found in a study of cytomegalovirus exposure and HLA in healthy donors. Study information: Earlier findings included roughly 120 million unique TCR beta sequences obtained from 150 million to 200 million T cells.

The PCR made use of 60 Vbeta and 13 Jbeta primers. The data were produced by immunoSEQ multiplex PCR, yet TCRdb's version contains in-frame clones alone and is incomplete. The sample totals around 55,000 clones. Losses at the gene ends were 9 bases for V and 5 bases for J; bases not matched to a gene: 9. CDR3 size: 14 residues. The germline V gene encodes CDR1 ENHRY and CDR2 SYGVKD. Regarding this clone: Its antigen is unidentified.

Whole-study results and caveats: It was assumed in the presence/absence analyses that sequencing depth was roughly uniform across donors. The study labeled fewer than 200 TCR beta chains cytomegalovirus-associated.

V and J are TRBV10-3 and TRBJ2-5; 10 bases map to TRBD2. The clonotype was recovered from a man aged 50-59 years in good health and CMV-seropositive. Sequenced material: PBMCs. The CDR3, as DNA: TGTGCCATTAGGGGGACTAGCGTGGGGGAGACCCAGTACTTC. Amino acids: CAIRGTSVGETQYF.